This is a list of T cell receptor beta chains from one sample in a study of blood T cell repertoires in COVID-19. Here immunoSEQ multiplex PCR was the method, and the copy in TCRdb shows in-frame clones only, minus some. The sample has 81,000 or so clones, around 81% seen once; the top ten hold 10% to 15%. Sequences were obtained from peripheral blood. These receptor sequences come from a woman in her seventies with active or convalescent COVID-19. Each CDR3 is given with its conserved first and last residue. The D gene is left open where the match is weak. Part of the rows lack a size; the others show once, few, many or a class for expanded clones.

J: TRBJ1-1; V: TRBV5-1; size: NA; D: NA; DNA: TGCGCCAGCAGCTCCCCTAACACTGAAGCTTTCTTT; CDR3: CASSSPNTEAFF
J: TRBJ1-3; V: TRBV24-1; size: NA; D: NA; DNA: TGTGCCACCAGTGATTCCAGTGAGGGTGGAAACACCATATATTTT; CDR3: CATSDSSEGGNTIYF
J: TRBJ1-6; V: TRBV5-5; size: NA; D: NA; DNA: TGTGCCAGCAGCCCCGCGGCAGGGAATTCACCCCTCCACTTT; CDR3: CASSPAAGNSPLHF
J: TRBJ2-1; V: TRBV7-2; size: NA; D: TRBD2; DNA: TGTGCCAGCAATCCCTGGGGCGGGGGGACCTACAATGAGCAGTTCTTC; CDR3: CASNPWGGGTYNEQFF
J: TRBJ1-3; V: TRBV6-1; size: NA; D: NA; DNA: TGTGCCAGCAGTGAAACTGGAGCCTCTGGAAACACCATATATTTT; CDR3: CASSETGASGNTIYF
J: TRBJ1-1; V: TRBV5-5; size: NA; D: NA; DNA: TGTGCCAGCAGCTTTACAGGGTCAAAAGTGAACACTGAAGCTTTCTTT; CDR3: CASSFTGSKVNTEAFF
J: TRBJ1-3; V: TRBV29-1; size: NA; D: NA; DNA: TGCAGCGTCTCCTCAGGGGATGGAAACACCATATATTTT; CDR3: CSVSSGDGNTIYF
J: TRBJ1-5; V: TRBV12-3/TRBV12-4; size: once; D: NA; DNA: TGTGCCAGCAGTTTAGCCCGGCAGCCCCAGCATTTT; CDR3: CASSLARQPQHF
J: TRBJ1-2; V: TRBV5-4; size: NA; D: TRBD1; DNA: TGTGCCAGCAGCTCGGGACAGCAAAACTATGGCTACACCTTC; CDR3: CASSSGQQNYGYTF
J: TRBJ2-7; V: TRBV10-1; size: NA; D: TRBD1; DNA: TGCGCCAGCAGTGAGTGGACAGGGGGCTACGAGCAGTACTTC; CDR3: CASSEWTGGYEQYF
J: TRBJ2-1; V: TRBV7-2; size: NA; D: TRBD2; DNA: TGTGCCAGCAGCCACGGGACTAGCGGAGCCAATGAGCAGTTCTTC; CDR3: CASSHGTSGANEQFF
J: TRBJ1-2; V: TRBV18; size: NA; D: NA; DNA: TGTGCCAGCTCACCTACACCCGACAGCGCGTCCTATGGCTACACCTTC; CDR3: CASSPTPDSASYGYTF
J: TRBJ1-1; V: TRBV5-6; size: NA; D: TRBD1; DNA: TGTGCCAGCAGCTTGAACAGGGGGGGCGGCACTGAAGCTTTCTTT; CDR3: CASSLNRGGGTEAFF
J: TRBJ1-5; V: TRBV7-8; size: NA; D: TRBD1; DNA: TGTGCCAGCAGCCCCCGGACAGGGGGTACCCAATTGTATAGCAATCAGCCCCAGCATTTT; CDR3: CASSPRTGGTQLYSNQPQHF
J: TRBJ2-7; V: TRBV4-1; size: NA; D: NA; DNA: TGCGCCAGCAGCCAAGCAGCAGGGTCGCCCTACGAGCAGTACTTC; CDR3: CASSQAAGSPYEQYF
J: TRBJ1-4; V: TRBV7-8; size: NA; D: NA; DNA: TGTGCCAGCAGTCTCTCAGGGCAGACTAAACTGTTTTTT; CDR3: CASSLSGQTKLFF
J: TRBJ2-5; V: TRBV7-2; size: NA; D: TRBD2; DNA: TGTGCCAGCAGCTTCCGAGCGGGAAACCAAGAGACCCAGTACTTC; CDR3: CASSFRAGNQETQYF
J: TRBJ2-1; V: TRBV6-1; size: NA; D: NA; DNA: TGTGCCAGCAGTGAAGAAAGCTTAGTGAATGAGCAGTTCTTC; CDR3: CASSEESLVNEQFF
J: TRBJ2-5; V: TRBV5-6; size: NA; D: TRBD1; DNA: TGTGCCAGCAGCTTCCGACAGGGGAAAAAAGAGACCCAGTACTTC; CDR3: CASSFRQGKKETQYF
J: TRBJ1-2; V: TRBV6-5; size: few; D: TRBD1; DNA: TGTGCCAGCAGTTACACTCCAGGGGGCGGCTACACCTTC; CDR3: CASSYTPGGGYTF
J: TRBJ2-5; V: TRBV6-5; size: NA; D: TRBD2; DNA: TGTGCCAGCAGTTGGATCCGGACTAGCGGGGGGGCCCAGTACTTC; CDR3: CASSWIRTSGGAQYF
J: TRBJ2-7; V: TRBV6-2/TRBV6-3; size: NA; D: NA; DNA: TGTGCCAGCAGTTACTCGATTTCCCAGGGGCGATCATACTACGAGCAGTACTTC; CDR3: CASSYSISQGRSYYEQYF
J: TRBJ1-1; V: TRBV29-1; size: NA; D: NA; DNA: TGCAGCGTTGAGGATACTGGGAGGGAAAACGGGATCTTT; CDR3: CSVEDTGRENGIF
J: TRBJ2-1; V: TRBV24-1; size: NA; D: NA; DNA: TGTGCCATTCTAAGTCTAACCTCCTACAATGAGCAGTTCTTC; CDR3: CAILSLTSYNEQFF
J: TRBJ1-4; V: TRBV15; size: NA; D: TRBD1; DNA: TGTGCCACCAGCAGCCGGAGCAGGGGGCAGGAAAAACTGTTTTTT; CDR3: CATSSRSRGQEKLFF
J: TRBJ1-5; V: TRBV6-2/TRBV6-3; size: NA; D: NA; DNA: TGTGCCAGCAGCTCAACAGGGAGCAATCAGCCCCAGCATTTT; CDR3: CASSSTGSNQPQHF
J: TRBJ1-6; V: TRBV10-3; size: few; D: NA; DNA: TGTGCCATCAGTGAGCGAGGGACAAAAAATTCACCCCTCCACTTT; CDR3: CAISERGTKNSPLHF
J: TRBJ2-3; V: TRBV28; size: NA; D: NA; DNA: TGTGCCAGCAGTTCGGCCACGGGTCTCACAGATACGCAGTATTTT; CDR3: CASSSATGLTDTQYF
J: TRBJ1-3; V: TRBV5-4; size: NA; D: TRBD1; DNA: TGTGCCAGCAACGATCCCGCAGGGGGATCCGGAAACACCATATATTTT; CDR3: CASNDPAGGSGNTIYF
J: TRBJ1-5; V: TRBV6-6; size: NA; D: TRBD1; DNA: TGTGCCAGCAGTTACTCGGGGACAGGGGGAAATCAGCCCCAGCATTTT; CDR3: CASSYSGTGGNQPQHF
J: TRBJ1-4; V: TRBV4-3; size: NA; D: TRBD1; DNA: TGCGCCAGCAGCCAAAACTTTGGGACAGGGGAAAAACTGTTTTTT; CDR3: CASSQNFGTGEKLFF
J: TRBJ2-6; V: TRBV28; size: NA; D: TRBD2; DNA: TGTGCCAGCAGTTTAGGGGGGGATGGGGCCAACGTCCTGACTTTC; CDR3: CASSLGGDGANVLTF
J: TRBJ2-2; V: TRBV6-5; size: NA; D: TRBD1; DNA: TGTGCCAGCAGGGCTGACAGGGTAACCGGGGAGCTGTTTTTT; CDR3: CASRADRVTGELFF
J: TRBJ2-7; V: TRBV5-1; size: NA; D: TRBD1; DNA: TGCGCCAGCAGTTCGACAGGGAACGAGCAGTACTTC; CDR3: CASSSTGNEQYF
J: TRBJ1-1; V: TRBV9; size: NA; D: NA; DNA: TGTGCCAGCACCAAAGGGCCCGGGGGGCTCGCGACTGAAGCTTTCTTT; CDR3: CASTKGPGGLATEAFF
J: TRBJ2-1; V: TRBV5-1; size: NA; D: TRBD2; DNA: TGCGCCAGCAGCTTGTTTACTAGCGGGGGGGCATCCGTGGGGCACAATGAGCAGTTCTTC; CDR3: CASSLFTSGGASVGHNEQFF
J: TRBJ2-3; V: TRBV7-2; size: NA; D: TRBD1; DNA: TGTGCCAGCAGCTTCGTCCTGCAGGGGGCCGCAGATACGCAGTATTTT; CDR3: CASSFVLQGAADTQYF
J: TRBJ1-2; V: TRBV18; size: NA; D: NA; DNA: TGTGCCAGCTCACCGGAGAGAACCTCCAACTATGGCTACACCTTC; CDR3: CASSPERTSNYGYTF
J: TRBJ1-2; V: TRBV7-2; size: NA; D: NA; DNA: TGTGCCAGCAGCCCCGCCGAGCTCGTCTATGGCTACACCTTC; CDR3: CASSPAELVYGYTF
J: TRBJ2-3; V: TRBV5-1; size: NA; D: NA; DNA: TGCGCCAGCAGCTTGGAAAGGGGAGGAGGCACAGATACGCAGTATTTT; CDR3: CASSLERGGGTDTQYF
J: TRBJ1-5; V: TRBV19; size: NA; D: TRBD1; DNA: TGTGCCAGTAGTCCAATTGGGGGACAGAGATATAGCAATCAGCCCCAGCATTTT; CDR3: CASSPIGGQRYSNQPQHF